Below are 29 T cell receptor beta chains sequenced from a single sample in a study of T-cell reconstitution after alpha-beta-depleted transplantation in children. Unique molecular identifiers featured in how the TCRbeta library was prepared. TCRdb used MiXCR to reprocess the PCR reads, holding one entry per CDR3 protein. Among roughly 100,000 distinct CDR3 sequences listed, 7% to 8% were seen once. Sequenced material: PBMCs, taken before TCRalphabeta/CD19-depleted stem cell transplant. The receptors originated from a boy younger than 10 with acute lymphoblastic leukemia, due to receive a stem cell transplant.

In this sample, this clonotype turned up many times. The J gene is TRBJ2-3, the V gene TRBV4-1; 13 bases line up with TRBD2. The length of the CDR3 is 18 residues. From germline, CDR1 is MGHRA and CDR2 YSYEKL. V trimming: 4 bases; J trimming: 3 bases; junction bases outside the gene matches: 10. This chain's CDR3 is CASSLTSGGAIGTDTQYF. The CDR3 DNA reads as TGCGCCAGCAGCCTAACTAGCGGGGGGGCGATCGGGACAGATACGCAGTATTTT.

As DNA, the CDR3 is TGCAGTGCTGCCCCCTCCCTAACCCGGGGCAGGGCCTATGGCTACACCTTC. This encodes CSAAPSLTRGRAYGYTF. The V gene is TRBV20-1, the J gene TRBJ1-2, with a weak D call TRBD1 (5 bases). V lost 5 bases and J 4 bases, leaving 26 bases between the germline ends. The germline V gene encodes CDR1 DFQATT and CDR2 SNEGSKA (reference sequence). The CDR3 is 17 residues long.

This chain uses TRBV5-1 with TRBJ1-5; D is unclear. Germline CDR1 SGHRS, CDR2 YFSETQ. Trimming left V 0 bases short and J 2 bases short, with 9 bases between. The CDR3 has 15 residues. CDR3 region: CASSLDGKGNQPQHF. CDR3 DNA: TGCGCCAGCAGCTTGGATGGTAAGGGCAATCAGCCCCAGCATTTT. Based on the CDR3 plus reference TRBV5-1 and TRBJ1-5, the full variable domain is KAGVTQTPRYLIKTRGQQVTLSCSPISGHRSVSWYQQTPGQGLQFLFEYFSETQRNKGNFPGRFSGRQFSNSRSEMNVSTLELGDSALYLCASSLDGKGNQPQHFGDGTRLSIL.

This sequence joins TRBV12-3 or TRBV12-4 and TRBJ2-1; D not resolved. V lost 1 base, J lost 4 bases, and 5 bases lay in between. CDR3 length equals 13 residues. The CDR3 here is CASSLVNYNEQFF. CDR3 coding DNA: TGTGCCAGCAGTTTAGTAAATTACAATGAGCAGTTCTTC.

This clonotype has a count of ten or more. This rearrangement joins TRBV7-9 to TRBJ1-1; D is ambiguous. Trimming pared 4 bases from V and 7 bases from J, leaving 10 bases between. Germline V gene lookup returns CDR1 SEHNR and CDR2 FQNEAQ (reference sequence). The CDR3 spans 12 residues. The CDR3 loop is CASSWVRGEAFF. The CDR3 DNA sequence: TGTGCCAGCAGCTGGGTGCGGGGTGAAGCTTTCTTT.

This clonotype was counted many times. The J gene is TRBJ2-5, the V gene TRBV2; D is undetermined. In germline, CDR1 is SNHLY, CDR2 FYNNEI. The V gene lost 6 bases and the J gene lost 7 bases, with 9 bases spanning the gap. This CDR3 spans 11 amino acids. In DNA, the CDR3 is TGTGCCAGCAGCGGTGACGGGACCCAGTACTTC. This translates into CASSGDGTQYF. Filled out from reference TRBV2 and TRBJ2-5, the complete variable domain reads EPEVTQTPSHQVTQMGQEVILRCVPISNHLYFYWYRQILGQKVEFLVSFYNNEISEKSEIFDDQFSVERPDGSNFTLKIRSTKLEDSAMYFCASSGDGTQYFGPGTRLLVL.

V and J are TRBV5-6 and TRBJ2-1; 8 nucleotides align to TRBD2. Germline CDR1 reads SGHDT; CDR2 reads YYEEEE. V trimming: 0 bases; J trimming: 7 bases; junction bases outside the gene matches: 6. The length of the CDR3 is 15 residues. The CDR3 sequence is CASSLAWRGVNEQFF. The CDR3 bases are TGTGCCAGCAGCTTGGCCTGGCGGGGGGTAAATGAGCAGTTCTTC.

As to this clonotype: An end of the junction does not agree with germline; a read error may underlie this. The gene calls are TRBV27 and TRBJ2-3; tentative D call: TRBD2 (5 bases). CDR1 and CDR2 from the germline V gene are MNHEY and SMNVEV (reference sequence). The CDR3 is made up of 15 amino acids. The CDR3 sequence is CAGSLVGVSTDTQYF. The DNA of the CDR3 is TGTGCCGGCAGTTTAGTCGGGGTTAGCACAGATACGCAGTATTTT.

This clonotype was counted between two and nine times. This rearrangement joins TRBV5-1 to TRBJ2-7; possibly TRBD1 or TRBD2 for D (5 bases each). From germline, CDR1 is SGHRS and CDR2 YFSETQ. The CDR3 contains 13 residues. Between the trimmed V and J ends, which lost 10 bases and 7 bases, there was a span of 21 bases. The CDR3 loop is CAHRRDQIGEQYF. The CDR3 nucleotides read TGCGCCCATCGTCGGGACCAAATAGGGGAGCAGTACTTC.

A few counts support this clonotype. This chain joins TRBV5-1 and TRBJ1-1; unclear D gene. The germline CDR1 and CDR2 sequences are SGHRS and YFSETQ. The V end was cut by 0 bases, the J end by 4 bases, with 7 bases between. The CDR3 is made up of 13 amino acids. This CDR3 is CASSLGVGTEAFF. The CDR3 coding sequence is TGCGCCAGCAGCTTGGGGGTAGGCACTGAAGCTTTCTTT.

This clonotype was picked up many times. This sequence joins TRBV28 and TRBJ2-1; D uncertain. The germline gives CDR1 MDHEN, CDR2 SYDVKM. This CDR3 is built from 11 residues. Trimming shortened V by 8 bases and J by 8 bases, and 10 bases separated the two germline ends. CDR3 amino acids: CASPLVDEQFF. CDR3 coding DNA: TGTGCCAGCCCTCTGGTTGATGAGCAGTTCTTC. Complete variable domain (other parts from reference TRBV28 and TRBJ2-1): DVKVTQSSRYLVKRTGEKVFLECVQDMDHENMFWYRQDPGLGLRLIYFSYDVKMKEKGDIPEGYSVSREKKERFSLILESASTNQTSMYLCASPLVDEQFFGPGTRLTVL.

The sample holds a few counts of this clonotype. Here the CDR3 reads CASSSGLAGNEQFF. The CDR3 region has the DNA TGTGCCAGCAGTTCGGGACTAGCGGGCAATGAGCAGTTCTTC. This chain uses TRBV12-3 or TRBV12-4 with TRBJ2-1, with 12 bases matching TRBD2. The ends lost 4 bases at V and 6 bases at J; junction bases unmatched: 1. The CDR3 runs to 14 residues.

This clonotype was observed a handful of times. The CDR3 reads CASSDGQGVDSPLHF. The CDR3 DNA follows: TGTGCCAGCAGCGACGGACAGGGAGTAGATTCACCCCTCCACTTT. V and J are TRBV12-3 or TRBV12-4 and TRBJ1-6; 8 positions agree with TRBD1. There are 15 residues in the CDR3. J lost 8 bases, V lost 6 bases, and 9 bases had no gene match.

There are many counts of this clonotype. The chain is built from TRBV12-3 or TRBV12-4 and TRBJ2-1, with TRBD1 matching over 9 bases. This CDR3 comprises 16 residues. V was pared by 5 bases and J by 0 bases, with 5 bases of the junction left unmatched. CDR3 sequence (DNA): TGTGCCAGCAGTCTTCCGGGACAGGGCTCCTACAATGAGCAGTTCTTC. The encoded protein is CASSLPGQGSYNEQFF.

This clonotype was seen repeatedly, ten times or more. The J gene is TRBJ1-4, the V gene TRBV6-2 or TRBV6-3; D might be TRBD1 (5 bases). This CDR3 is 15 amino acids long. Trimming shortened V by 2 bases and J by 7 bases, and 14 bases separated the two germline ends. CDR1 and CDR2 from the germline V gene are MNHEY and SVGEGT. In DNA, the CDR3 is TGTGCCAGCAGTTACGGAGACAGTCATGGTGAAAAACTGTTTTTT. This encodes CASSYGDSHGEKLFF.

This chain joins TRBV18 and TRBJ2-5, with 9 nucleotides matching TRBD2. Germline CDR1 and CDR2: KGHSH and LQKENI. There are 14 residues in the CDR3. The trim removed 7 bases at V and 5 bases at J, leaving 8 bases unmatched. Here the CDR3 reads CASFPGLAGETQYF. As DNA, the CDR3 is TGTGCCAGCTTTCCGGGACTAGCAGGGGAGACCCAGTACTTC.

This clonotype was found many times. The chain has TRBV28 and TRBJ2-1; the D gene is possibly TRBD2 (5 bases). Trimming removed 5 bases at V and 6 bases at J, with 14 bases between. Per the germline V gene, CDR1 is MDHEN and CDR2 is SYDVKM. This CDR3 comprises 14 residues. The CDR3, as DNA: TGTGCCAGCAGTGACCGTACAGAGGGCAATGAGCAGTTCTTC. Translated, it gives CASSDRTEGNEQFF.

This clonotype has ten or more counts. This chain links TRBV2 with TRBJ2-7; 9 bases fit TRBD1. CDR3 size: 12 residues. Germline CDR1 reads SNHLY; CDR2 reads FYNNEI. V shed 11 bases, J shed 3 bases, and the junction held 5 bases outside the gene matches. CDR3 amino acids: CASGTGFYEQYF. The CDR3 bases are TGTGCCTCCGGGACAGGGTTCTACGAGCAGTACTTC.

V gene TRBV3-1 combines with J gene TRBJ2-5; 11 nucleotides match TRBD2. Per germline, CDR1 LGHDT and CDR2 YNNKEL (reference sequence). The CDR3 totals 18 residues. The V gene end was trimmed by 11 bases and the J gene end by 7 bases; junction bases not matched to a gene: 24. CDR3 amino acids: CACSPQKLIAGGNWTQYF. The CDR3 nucleotides read TGTGCCTGCTCCCCCCAAAAACTCATAGCGGGGGGGAACTGGACCCAGTACTTC.

Many counts were recorded for this clonotype. The V and J genes are TRBV7-6 and TRBJ1-1; weak D call: TRBD1 (5 bases). V was cut by 5 bases and J by 3 bases, with 13 bases left in between. CDR1 is SGHVS and CDR2 is FNYEAQ in the germline V gene. There are 14 residues in the CDR3. CDR3 residues: CASSPLRGDTEAFF. CDR3 coding DNA: TGTGCCAGCAGCCCCCTGAGGGGAGACACTGAAGCTTTCTTT.

V gene TRBV9 combines with J gene TRBJ2-5; 8 bases align to TRBD2. V trimming: 0 bases; J trimming: 2 bases; junction bases outside the gene matches: 0. There are 14 residues in the CDR3. Germline values: CDR1 SGDLS, CDR2 YYNGEE. The CDR3 spells CASSVAGGQETQYF. The CDR3 DNA reads TGTGCCAGCAGCGTAGCGGGGGGGCAAGAGACCCAGTACTTC.

This clonotype was observed a few times. This chain uses TRBV6-4 with TRBJ2-1; 14 positions agree with TRBD2. Looked up from germline, CDR1 is MRHNA and CDR2 is SNTAGT. After removal of 6 bases from V and 5 bases from J, the junction contained 3 bases not matched to a gene. The CDR3 sequence is 15 residues long. CDR3 loop: CASSKGLAGDNEQFF. The DNA for the CDR3 is TGTGCCAGCAGCAAGGGACTAGCGGGGGACAATGAGCAGTTCTTC.

The sample holds a few counts of this clonotype. The rearrangement links TRBV20-1 to TRBJ1-2; the D gene is possibly TRBD1 (6 bases). The ends were cut back, 5 bases at V and 3 bases at J, with 19 bases in the middle. Germline loops: CDR1 DFQATT, CDR2 SNEGSKA (reference sequence). The CDR3 loop spans 15 amino acids. The CDR3 coding sequence is TGCAGTGCTGCGCCCCCCCAGGGGAGGGACTATGGCTACACCTTC. It yields the protein CSAAPPQGRDYGYTF.

The rearrangement links TRBV6-5 to TRBJ2-3; 9 nucleotides match TRBD2. J gave up 6 bases and V 1 base, and 5 bases lay outside the gene matches. This CDR3 spans 15 amino acids. Germline CDR1 reads MNHEY; CDR2 reads SVGAGI. The DNA for the CDR3 is TGTGCCAGCAGTTACTGGCGGGGGGGCCTGGATACGCAGTATTTT. Its protein is CASSYWRGGLDTQYF.

The chain joins TRBV7-2 to TRBJ2-3; TRBD1 might be the D (5 bases). Germline assignment: CDR1 SGHTA and CDR2 FQGNSA. The CDR3 is 16 residues long. Trimming took off 3 bases at V and 6 bases at J, with 19 bases between the two ends. CDR3 residues: CASSLGPRPHPDTQYF. The DNA for the CDR3 is TGTGCCAGCAGCTTGGGGCCGAGACCCCACCCGGATACGCAGTATTTT.

The V call is TRBV5-1, the J call TRBJ2-3, with 7 bases fitting TRBD2. The CDR3 has 14 residues. Germline loops: CDR1 SGHRS, CDR2 YFSETQ. V dropped 4 bases and J dropped 10; count of bases not matched to a gene: 12. The CDR3 region is CASSPGRIGLAQYF. In DNA, the CDR3 is TGCGCCAGCAGCCCCGGGAGGATAGGCTTAGCGCAGTATTTT.

The sample holds many counts of this clonotype. The V call is TRBV28, the J call TRBJ2-1, with D perhaps being TRBD1 or TRBD2 (5 bases each). CDR1 and CDR2 from the germline V gene are MDHEN and SYDVKM. Trimming cost V 0 bases and J 6 bases, with 12 bases left between them. This CDR3 comprises 15 residues. The CDR3 DNA sequence: TGTGCCAGCAGTTTATGGGGGGAAGCGCGCAATGAGCAGTTCTTC. The encoded protein is CASSLWGEARNEQFF. The complete variable domain, with remaining parts taken from reference TRBV28 and TRBJ2-1, reads DVKVTQSSRYLVKRTGEKVFLECVQDMDHENMFWYRQDPGLGLRLIYFSYDVKMKEKGDIPEGYSVSREKKERFSLILESASTNQTSMYLCASSLWGEARNEQFFGPGTRLTVL.

CDR3 sequence (DNA): TGTGCCAGCAGCCCCGATGGGGGAGCTAACTATGGCTACACCTTC. This gives the protein CASSPDGGANYGYTF. The chain couples TRBV7-8 to TRBJ1-2; D perhaps matches TRBD1 (5 bases). Trimming stripped 5 bases from V and 0 bases from J, with 13 bases between. The germline gives CDR1 SGHVS, CDR2 FQNEAQ. CDR3 length: 15 amino acids. The full variable domain, completed using reference TRBV7-8 and TRBJ1-2, is GAGVSQSPRYKVAKRGQDVALRCDPISGHVSLFWYQQALGQGPEFLTYFQNEAQLDKSGLPSDRFFAERPEGSVSTLKIQRTQQEDSAVYLCASSPDGGANYGYTFGSGTRLTVV.

Ten or more counts support this clonotype. This rearrangement joins TRBV29-1 to TRBJ2-1; 11 bases map to TRBD2. V gave up 8 bases and J gave up 0 bases; unmatched junction bases: 0. Germline values: CDR1 SQVTM, CDR2 ANQGSEA. The CDR3 runs 13 residues. The DNA for the CDR3 is TGCAGCCTAGCGGGGGGCTCCTACAATGAGCAGTTCTTC. Its protein is CSLAGGSYNEQFF.